A selection of T cell receptor beta chains follows, all from one sample in a study of a mutant IDH1 vaccine in newly diagnosed glioma. Sequencing used immunoSEQ multiplex PCR; TCRdb keeps in-frame clones, though not all of them. The data contain about 35,000 clones, 80% to 90% of them singletons. This specimen consisted of PBMCs, obtained from a glioma patient treated with radiotherapy, temozolomide or both. These receptors were collected from a woman in her 40s with glioma. Both conserved end residues are part of each CDR3. The order of the fields is J gene, D gene, V gene, clone size, CDR3 DNA, CDR3 protein. A D gene is named only where the DNA matches it firmly. Size values are once, few and many counts, or a class for expanded clones, and some rows have none.

>TRBJ2-2|TRBD1|TRBV2|-
TGTGCCAGCAAAGGGACAGTAGTTACCGGGGAGCTGTTTTTT
CASKGTVVTGELFF
>TRBJ2-3|-|TRBV7-8|once
TGTGCCAGCAGCTTAGCCACAGATACGCAGTATTTT
CASSLATDTQYF
>TRBJ1-6|-|TRBV7-9|few
TGTGCCAGCAGCTTAGATAACAGGGCTGGTAGAAATTCACCCCTCCACTTT
CASSLDNRAGRNSPLHF
>TRBJ2-1|-|TRBV19|-
TGTGCCAGCCGGGGGGCCGGGACTGCCAATGAGCAGTTCTTC
CASRGAGTANEQFF
>TRBJ1-2|-|TRBV7-9|-
TGTGCCAGCAGCTCCCAATTGGGGGGCGCTGGCTACACCTTC
CASSSQLGGAGYTF
>TRBJ2-3|-|TRBV2|once
TGTGCCAGCAGTGACTTGGGAACTAGCACAGATACGCAGTATTTT
CASSDLGTSTDTQYF
>TRBJ1-4|-|TRBV27|-
TGTGCCAGCAAAAGTCGCTGGGGTAATGAAAAACTGTTTTTT
CASKSRWGNEKLFF
>TRBJ1-1|-|TRBV7-2|-
TGTGCCAGCAGCCTCCTGACGGAAATGAACACTGAAGCTTTCTTT
CASSLLTEMNTEAFF
>TRBJ2-7|-|TRBV7-9|-
TGTGCCAGCAGCCCTACCTCAGGGTTTCCCTACGAGCAGTACTTC
CASSPTSGFPYEQYF
>TRBJ2-7|-|TRBV5-1|once
TGCGCCAGCAGCTTGACCGCAGGGACGGGGTACGAGCAGTACTTC
CASSLTAGTGYEQYF
>TRBJ2-1|-|TRBV7-9|once
TGTGCCAGCAGCTTCGTGACAGGAAACAATGAGCAGTTCTTC
CASSFVTGNNEQFF
>TRBJ1-1|-|TRBV5-6|-
TGTGCCAGCAGCCCTTGGAGTGGGAACACTGAAGCTTTCTTT
CASSPWSGNTEAFF
>TRBJ1-1|-|TRBV10-3|-
TGTGCCATCACAAAGGAGGGGCCCTACACTGAAGCTTTCTTT
CAITKEGPYTEAFF
>TRBJ2-6|-|TRBV5-1|once
TGCGCCAGCGCGCAGATCAGGGAAGGTGGGGCCAACGTCCTGACTTTC
CASAQIREGGANVLTF
>TRBJ1-5|-|TRBV15|-
TGTGCCACCAGCAGAGATCCCAGGGAGATTAGCAATCAGCCCCAGCATTTT
CATSRDPREISNQPQHF
>TRBJ2-1|TRBD1|TRBV2|-
TGTGCCAGCAGTGTCGAGACAGGGCTCGGTGAGCAGTTCTTC
CASSVETGLGEQFF
>TRBJ2-7|-|TRBV30|-
TGTGCCTGGAGTGTACTAGAGGGCTACGAGCAGTACTTC
CAWSVLEGYEQYF
>TRBJ2-3|-|TRBV30|once
TGTGCCTGGATACGCGCCGGTTCTCTCACAGATACGCAGTATTTT
CAWIRAGSLTDTQYF
>TRBJ1-3|-|TRBV5-1|-
TGCGCCAGCAGCTTGGGCGGCAACTCTGGAAACACCATATATTTT
CASSLGGNSGNTIYF
>TRBJ1-1|-|TRBV28|-
TGTGCCAGCAGTTTAGGCCGTGAAGCTTTCTTT
CASSLGREAFF
>TRBJ2-7|-|TRBV19|-
TGTGCCAGTAGTATTACGCTAACCTACGAGCAGTACTTC
CASSITLTYEQYF
>TRBJ1-1|-|TRBV2|few
TGTGCCAGCTTAGTGGGGGGACCGAACACTGAAGCTTTCTTT
CASLVGGPNTEAFF